Listed below are T cell receptor beta chains from one sample, sequenced in a study of relationships among human T cell subsets. Each CDR3 protein gets one entry after TCRdb re-called the multiplex PCR reads with MiXCR. There are thousands of distinct CDR3 sequences in the sample; roughly 54% occur only once, and approximately 5.6% lies in the top ten. The source material was memory T cells sorted from blood. The receptors were sampled from a man aged 35-49 years in good health. Both conserved end residues are trimmed from each CDR3. The D gene is left open where the match is weak. A row's size may be missing; if present it is once, few, many or a size class.

cdr3_aa clone_size v_call d_call j_call
SVVQGVITEAF few TRBV29-1 TRBD1 TRBJ1-1
SVPDGVETQY few TRBV20-1 . TRBJ2-5
ASSPLTGKYSGANVLT . TRBV11-2 . TRBJ2-6
ASSPPTGASYEQY . TRBV28 . TRBJ2-7
ASSYTTGGYGHT . TRBV6-5 TRBD1 TRBJ1-2
ASGGQGHQPQH medium-sized TRBV7-9 TRBD1 TRBJ1-5
SVGVRGGEQY few TRBV29-1 . TRBJ2-7
ASSLMGSTDTQY . TRBV6-5 . TRBJ2-3
ASSRQRQGNSPLH few TRBV5-4 TRBD1 TRBJ1-6
ASSLWSDQPQH . TRBV12-3/TRBV12-4 . TRBJ1-5
AWTFGMNTEAF . TRBV30 . TRBJ1-1
AISEVLGGELF . TRBV10-3 . TRBJ2-2
ASSPPGSSNTEAF . TRBV28 . TRBJ1-1
ASSEIYGTSGYNEQF few TRBV6-1 TRBD2 TRBJ2-1
ASSGEPYTGELF . TRBV6-6 . TRBJ2-2
ATRPAGLNTEAF few TRBV10-3 . TRBJ1-1